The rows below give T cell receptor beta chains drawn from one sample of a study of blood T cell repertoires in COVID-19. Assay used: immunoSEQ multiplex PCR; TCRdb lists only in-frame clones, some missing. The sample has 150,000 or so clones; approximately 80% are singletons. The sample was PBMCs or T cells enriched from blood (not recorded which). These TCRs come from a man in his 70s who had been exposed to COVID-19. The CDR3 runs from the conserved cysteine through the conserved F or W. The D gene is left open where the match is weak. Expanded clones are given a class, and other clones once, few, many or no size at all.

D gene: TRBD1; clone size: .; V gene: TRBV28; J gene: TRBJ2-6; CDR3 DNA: TGTGCCAGCAGTTTTCGTACAGGGGCTGGGGCCAACGTCCTGACTTTC; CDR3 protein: CASSFRTGAGANVLTF
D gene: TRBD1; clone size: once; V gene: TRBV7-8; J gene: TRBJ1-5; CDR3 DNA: TGTGCCAGCAGCTTCCTTACAGGGGTGCAGCCCCAGCATTTT; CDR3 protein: CASSFLTGVQPQHF
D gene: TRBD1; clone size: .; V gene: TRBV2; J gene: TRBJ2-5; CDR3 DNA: TGTGCCAGCAGTGAAGACAGGGGGCTTGGGGAGACCCAGTACTTC; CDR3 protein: CASSEDRGLGETQYF
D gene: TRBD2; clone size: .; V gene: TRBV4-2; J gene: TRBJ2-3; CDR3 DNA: TGTGCCAGCAGCCAACAAAAGCGGGGGATTACGCAGTATTTT; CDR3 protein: CASSQQKRGITQYF
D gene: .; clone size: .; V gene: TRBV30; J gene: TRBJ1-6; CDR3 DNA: TGTGCCTGGAGTCCTCCTCACGGGACTTATAATTCACCCCTCCACTTT; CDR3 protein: CAWSPPHGTYNSPLHF
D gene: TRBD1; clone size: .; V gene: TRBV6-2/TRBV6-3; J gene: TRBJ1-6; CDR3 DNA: TGTGCCAGCAGTTACTCGAACAGGGGTGATTCACCCCTCCACTTT; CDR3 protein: CASSYSNRGDSPLHF
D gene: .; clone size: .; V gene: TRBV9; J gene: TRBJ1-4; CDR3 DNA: TGTGCCAGCAGCGTAGGGTTGATGGGGGGAGGTCGCGAAAAACTGTTTTTT; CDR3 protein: CASSVGLMGGGREKLFF
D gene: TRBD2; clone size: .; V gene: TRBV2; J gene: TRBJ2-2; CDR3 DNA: TGTGCCAGCAGTCGAGAGGGAGGGAGGACCGGGGAGCTGTTTTTT; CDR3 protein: CASSREGGRTGELFF
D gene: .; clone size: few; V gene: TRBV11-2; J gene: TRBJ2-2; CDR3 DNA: TGTGCCAGCCAAACACGGGCAGGGTCGCCTAGGATTGGGGAGCTGTTTTTT; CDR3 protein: CASQTRAGSPRIGELFF
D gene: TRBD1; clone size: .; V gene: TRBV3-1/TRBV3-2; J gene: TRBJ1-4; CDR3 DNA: TGTGCCAGCAGTGAAGACAGGGGTGCGGGAGAAAAACTGTTTTTT; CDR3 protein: CASSEDRGAGEKLFF
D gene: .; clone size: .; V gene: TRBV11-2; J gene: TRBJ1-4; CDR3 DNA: TGTGCCAGCAGCTTTGACGGACACTATGCAACTAATGAAAAACTGTTTTTT; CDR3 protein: CASSFDGHYATNEKLFF
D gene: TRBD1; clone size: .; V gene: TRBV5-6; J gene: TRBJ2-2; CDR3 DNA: TGTGCCAGCAGCTCGAGGGGGCTCTACACCGGGGAGCTGTTTTTT; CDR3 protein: CASSSRGLYTGELFF
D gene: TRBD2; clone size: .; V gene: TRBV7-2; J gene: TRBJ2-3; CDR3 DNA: TGTGCCAGCAGCCCCAGCGGGGCTAGCACAGATACGCAGTATTTT; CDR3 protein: CASSPSGASTDTQYF
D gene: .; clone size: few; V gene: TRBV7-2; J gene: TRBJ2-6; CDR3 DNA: TGTGCCAGCAGCTTAGCGATACAGGTAGCCAACGTCCTGACTTTC; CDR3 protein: CASSLAIQVANVLTF
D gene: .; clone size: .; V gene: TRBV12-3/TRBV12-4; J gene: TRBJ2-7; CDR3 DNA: TGTGCCAGCAGGGAGGGTGACTCCTACGAGCAGTACTTC; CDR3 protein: CASREGDSYEQYF
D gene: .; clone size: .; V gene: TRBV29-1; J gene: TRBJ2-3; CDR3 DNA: TGCAGCGTTGATGGTTCCGCTCCTAATACGCAGTATTTT; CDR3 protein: CSVDGSAPNTQYF
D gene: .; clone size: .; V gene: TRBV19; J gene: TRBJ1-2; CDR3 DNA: TGTGCCAGTAGTATAGGAGGCGACTATGGCTACACCTTC; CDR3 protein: CASSIGGDYGYTF
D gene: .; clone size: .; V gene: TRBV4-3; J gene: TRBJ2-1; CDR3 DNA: TGCGCCAGCAGGGGCGGGGCCGGGGGTGAGCAGTTCTTC; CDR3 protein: CASRGGAGGEQFF
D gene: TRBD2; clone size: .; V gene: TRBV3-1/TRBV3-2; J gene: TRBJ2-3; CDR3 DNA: TGTGCCAGCAGCCAGGCCGGGACTAGCGGCAGCGGTACGCAGTATTTT; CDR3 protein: CASSQAGTSGSGTQYF
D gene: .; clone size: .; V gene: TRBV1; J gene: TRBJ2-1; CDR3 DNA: TGCACCAGCAGCCAAGATATCAAGGAGAGCTCCTACAATGAGCAGTTCTTC; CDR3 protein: CTSSQDIKESSYNEQFF
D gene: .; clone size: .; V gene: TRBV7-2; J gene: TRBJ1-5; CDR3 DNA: TGTGCCAGCAGCTTAAACATGAATCAGCCCCAGCATTTT; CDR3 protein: CASSLNMNQPQHF
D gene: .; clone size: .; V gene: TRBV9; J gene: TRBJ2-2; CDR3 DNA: TGTGCCAGCAGCGTAGGTCAGAATTCCGGGGAGCTGTTTTTT; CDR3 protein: CASSVGQNSGELFF
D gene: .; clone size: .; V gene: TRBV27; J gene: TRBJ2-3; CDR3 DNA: TGTGCCAGCAGTGCGTACTCAACAGATACGCAGTATTTT; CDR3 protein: CASSAYSTDTQYF
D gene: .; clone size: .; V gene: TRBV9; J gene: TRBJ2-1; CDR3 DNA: TGTGCCAGCAGCTCTCGGGGAGAGCAGTTCTTC; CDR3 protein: CASSSRGEQFF
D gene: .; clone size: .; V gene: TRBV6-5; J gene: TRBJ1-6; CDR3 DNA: TGTGCCAGCAGCTCGCGGGGGACGGGGAATTCACCCCTCCACTTT; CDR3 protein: CASSSRGTGNSPLHF
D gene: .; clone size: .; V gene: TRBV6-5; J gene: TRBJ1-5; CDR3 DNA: TGTGCCAGCAGTTACCAGGGAGGGATTGGCAATCAGCCCCAGCATTTT; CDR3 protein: CASSYQGGIGNQPQHF
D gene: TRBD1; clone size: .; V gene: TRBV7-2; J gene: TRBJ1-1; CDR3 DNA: TGTGCCAGCAGCTTAGGACAGGGTGATGGCACTGAAGCTTTCTTT; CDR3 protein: CASSLGQGDGTEAFF
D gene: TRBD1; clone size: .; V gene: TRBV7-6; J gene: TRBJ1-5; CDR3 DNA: TGTGCCAGCAGCTTAACGGGGGACAGGGGGTCGGGTAGGTCCCAGCATTTT; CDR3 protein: CASSLTGDRGSGRSQHF
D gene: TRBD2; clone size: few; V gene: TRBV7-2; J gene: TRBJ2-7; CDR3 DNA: TGTGCCACCCGTTTAGCGGGAGGAGGCGAGCAGTACTTC; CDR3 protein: CATRLAGGGEQYF
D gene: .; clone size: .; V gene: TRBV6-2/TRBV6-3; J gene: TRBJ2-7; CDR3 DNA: TGTGCCAGCAGTTACGTGAGGACAGTCTCCGAGCAGTACTTC; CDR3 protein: CASSYVRTVSEQYF
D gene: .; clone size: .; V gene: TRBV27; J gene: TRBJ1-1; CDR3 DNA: TGTGCCAGCGGCACGGGAGTTTCTGAAGCTTTCTTT; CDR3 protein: CASGTGVSEAFF
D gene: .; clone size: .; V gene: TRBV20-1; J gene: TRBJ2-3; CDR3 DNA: TGCAGTGCTAGTGGGCAGGGAACAGATACGCAGTATTTT; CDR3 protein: CSASGQGTDTQYF
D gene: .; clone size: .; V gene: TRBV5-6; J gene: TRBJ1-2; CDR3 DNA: TGTGCCAGCAGCTTTTTGACAGAGGTAGGCTATGGCTACACCTTC; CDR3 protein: CASSFLTEVGYGYTF
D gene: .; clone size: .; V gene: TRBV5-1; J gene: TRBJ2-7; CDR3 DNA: TGCGCCAGCAGCCGAGCGACCTCCTACGAGCAGTACTTC; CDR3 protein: CASSRATSYEQYF
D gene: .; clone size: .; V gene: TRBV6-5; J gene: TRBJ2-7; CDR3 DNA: TGTGCCAGCAGTACCGGACTTCAGTCCTACGAGCAGTACTTC; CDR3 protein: CASSTGLQSYEQYF
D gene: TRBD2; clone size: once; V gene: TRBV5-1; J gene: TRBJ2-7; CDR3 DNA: TGCGCCAGCAGCTCGGGACTAGCGGGGCCCTTCTACGAGCAGTACTTC; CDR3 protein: CASSSGLAGPFYEQYF
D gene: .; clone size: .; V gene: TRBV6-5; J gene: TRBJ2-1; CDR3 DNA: TGTGCCAGCACCCATCAGGGCCAATCCTACAATGAGCAGTTCTTC; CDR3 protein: CASTHQGQSYNEQFF
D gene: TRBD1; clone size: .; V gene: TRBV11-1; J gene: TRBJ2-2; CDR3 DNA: TGTGCCAGCAGCCCCCGACAGGGATCCGCCGGGGAGCTGTTTTTT; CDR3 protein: CASSPRQGSAGELFF
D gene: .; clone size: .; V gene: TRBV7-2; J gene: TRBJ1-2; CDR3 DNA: TGTGCCAGCAGCCCCGGTGGGCAGGGTAAAAACTATGGCTACACCTTC; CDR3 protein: CASSPGGQGKNYGYTF
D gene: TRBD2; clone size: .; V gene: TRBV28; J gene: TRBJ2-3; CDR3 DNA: TGTGCCAGCAGTTTAGATCAGCCGGGAGGTAAAAAAGATACGCAGTATTTT; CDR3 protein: CASSLDQPGGKKDTQYF
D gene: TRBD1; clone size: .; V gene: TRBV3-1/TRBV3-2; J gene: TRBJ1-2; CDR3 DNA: TGTGCCAGCAGCCAAGTCAACAGGGGCGACGGCTACACCTTC; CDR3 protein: CASSQVNRGDGYTF
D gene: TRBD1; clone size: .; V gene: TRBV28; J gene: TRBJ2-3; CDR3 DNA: TGTGCCAGCTTAAACAGGGGGCCGGCAGATACGCAGTATTTT; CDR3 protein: CASLNRGPADTQYF
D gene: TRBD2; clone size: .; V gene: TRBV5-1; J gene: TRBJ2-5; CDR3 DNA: TGCGCCAGCAGCGAACCCGGGGGGGGGCAGACCCAGTACTTC; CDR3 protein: CASSEPGGGQTQYF
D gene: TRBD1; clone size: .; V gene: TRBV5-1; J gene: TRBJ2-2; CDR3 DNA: TGCGCCAGCAGAGATACAGGGGGAAGCACCGGGGAGCTGTTTTTT; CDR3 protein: CASRDTGGSTGELFF
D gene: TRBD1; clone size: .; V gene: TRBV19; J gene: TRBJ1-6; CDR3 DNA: TGTGCCAGTAGTATGGGGACAGGAAGTTCACCCCTCCACTTT; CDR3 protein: CASSMGTGSSPLHF
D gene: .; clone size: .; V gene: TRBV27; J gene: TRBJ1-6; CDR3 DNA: TGTGCCAGCAGTCGAGCAGGGTTCTCCTATAATTCACCCCTCCACTTT; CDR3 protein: CASSRAGFSYNSPLHF
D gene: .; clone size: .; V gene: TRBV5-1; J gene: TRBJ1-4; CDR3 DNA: TGCGCCAGCAGCTTGGATACTCTTAATGAAAAACTGTTTTTT; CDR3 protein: CASSLDTLNEKLFF